This paragraph reports one TCR beta chain. Germline V lookup: CDR1 MNHNY, CDR2 SVGAGI (reference sequence). The CDR3 extends over 13 amino acids. Together with a sample-barcoded 5' primer, a J-beta primer mix was included in a second PCR lasting about 6 to 11 cycles. MiXCR, applied by TCRdb to the 5' RACE reads, yields one record per CDR3 protein. The repertoire includes 750,000 to 1,000,000 distinct CDR3 sequences, about 27% of them detected once, and about a tenth sits in the top ten. This record comes from a study of blood T cells in healthy people across ages. A further study also used this sample, focusing on T cells of mothers and their children.

The source is a woman between 40 and 50 years old in good health. The sample consisted of blood. The chain has TRBV6-6 and TRBJ2-3, with D uncertain. CDR3 protein: CAQSPSSTDTQYF. The CDR3 DNA is TGTGCTCAGTCCCCCTCTAGCACAGATACGCAGTATTTT.